This entry lists 23 T cell receptor beta chains sequenced from one sample in a study of T-cell memory formation after mild COVID-19. TCRdb analysed the 5' RACE reads with MiXCR anew, one entry per CDR3 protein. Of 450,000 or so distinct CDR3 sequences detected, around a quarter appear once; the ten largest clones hold under 15%. Sequenced material: PBMCs or a T cell subset sorted from them (not recorded which). These receptors came from an adult woman who had mild COVID-19 (a few samples of this study predate the infection). Cell type and time point are not known.

The V call is TRBV12-3 or TRBV12-4, the J call TRBJ2-3; D unclear. CDR3 size: 14 residues. The ends were cut back, 3 bases at V and 4 bases at J, with 11 bases in the middle. The CDR3 DNA reads as TGTGCCAGCAGTTTTGGGATAGCTGCAGATACGCAGTATTTT. Protein product: CASSFGIAADTQYF.

The chain has TRBV11-3 and TRBJ2-7; 8 bases line up with TRBD2. This CDR3 region has 12 residues. In germline, CDR1 is SGHNT, CDR2 YENEEA. The J segment lost 6 bases and the V segment lost 5 bases, leaving 3 bases of the junction unmatched. The CDR3 here is CASSNRGGEQYF. In nucleotides, the CDR3 is TGTGCCAGCAGCAATCGGGGGGGCGAGCAGTACTTC.

This clonotype was recorded a few times. The chain joins TRBV20-1 to TRBJ1-5, with 9 bases identical to TRBD1. The CDR3 contains 14 residues. The germline gives CDR1 DFQATT, CDR2 SNEGSKA (reference sequence). V trimming: 4 bases; J trimming: 8 bases; junction bases outside the gene matches: 9. The CDR3 coding sequence is TGCAGTGCTAAGAGGGGGACAGGGCAGAAGCCCCAGCATTTT. As protein: CSAKRGTGQKPQHF.

This clonotype has more than one count but fewer than ten. The chain couples TRBV20-1 to TRBJ2-6, with TRBD2 identical over 12 bases. The germline gives CDR1 DFQATT, CDR2 SNEGSKA (reference sequence). The CDR3 totals 18 residues. Trimming cost V 6 bases and J 0 bases; bases outside gene matches: 9. CDR3 DNA sequence: TGCAGTGCCCCTACCGGACTAGCGGGACGCTCTGGGGCCAACGTCCTGACTTTC. Translated, it gives CSAPTGLAGRSGANVLTF.

This clonotype was observed a handful of times. The chain has TRBV24-1 and TRBJ2-1; 8 bases line up with TRBD2. This CDR3 spans 13 amino acids. J was trimmed by 8 bases and V by 4 bases; bases with no gene match: 3. Germline CDR1 and CDR2: KGHDR and SFDVKD. In DNA form, the CDR3 reads TGTGCCACCAGTGACTTGACTAGCGATGAGCAGTTCTTC. Its protein product is CATSDLTSDEQFF.

In its sample, this clonotype was seen a few times. The rearrangement uses TRBV7-3 and TRBJ1-6, with D possibly being TRBD1 (6 bases). CDR1 SGHTA and CDR2 FQGTGA come from the germline V gene. V was shortened by 6 bases and J by 13 bases, with 16 bases between the two germline ends. This CDR3 is built from 13 residues. Here the CDR3 DNA reads TGTGCCAGCAGATGGGGGGCCGATGGGCCCCTCCACTTT. Protein sequence: CASRWGADGPLHF.

V usage is TRBV12-3 or TRBV12-4 and J usage is TRBJ2-5; 13 nucleotides agree with TRBD2. The CDR3 has 17 amino acids. J was trimmed by 2 bases and V by 6 bases; bases with no gene match: 9. The CDR3: CASSPPGLAGLQETQYF. In DNA, the CDR3 is TGTGCCAGCAGCCCCCCGGGACTAGCGGGACTACAAGAGACCCAGTACTTC.

Here the CDR3 DNA reads TGTGCCAGCAGTTTCTGGACAGGGTCCTTGGGAGGGGAGCTGTTTTTT. Protein: CASSFWTGSLGGELFF. The chain couples TRBV27 to TRBJ2-2; 8 bases line up with TRBD1. Per the germline V gene, CDR1 is MNHEY and CDR2 is SMNVEV (reference sequence). This CDR3 spans 16 amino acids. V lost 3 bases to trimming and J lost 8 bases; unmatched junction nucleotides: 11.

This chain links TRBV3-1 with TRBJ2-3; TRBD2 aligns across 9 bases. The germline V gene encodes CDR1 LGHDT and CDR2 YNNKEL (reference sequence). Trimming cost V 5 bases and J 3 bases; bases outside gene matches: 6. The CDR3 runs 15 residues. Here the CDR3 reads CASSETSGLTDTQYF. In DNA form, the CDR3 reads TGTGCCAGCAGCGAAACTAGCGGGTTGACAGATACGCAGTATTTT.

The chain combines TRBV6-6 with TRBJ2-3; D not resolved. The CDR3 has 15 amino acids. The germline gives CDR1 MNHNY, CDR2 SVGAGI (reference sequence). V lost 0 bases, J lost 4 bases, and 11 bases lay in between. The CDR3 sequence: CASSYSEVAADTQYF. The CDR3 DNA reads as TGTGCCAGCAGTTACTCGGAAGTAGCAGCAGATACGCAGTATTTT.

The chain recombines TRBV12-3 or TRBV12-4 with TRBJ2-1; TRBD2 is a possible D gene (5 bases). V was pared by 6 bases and J by 8 bases, with 11 bases between. CDR3 length: 12 amino acids. In DNA form, the CDR3 reads TGTGCCAGCAGCCCCCTCGGGGATGAGCAGTTCTTC. This encodes CASSPLGDEQFF.

The chain combines TRBV11-1 with TRBJ2-3, with D possibly matching TRBD2 (6 bases). The CDR3 runs 14 residues. The V gene's germline CDR1 is SGHAT and CDR2 FQDESV (reference sequence). Trimming removed 5 bases from V and 1 base from J, with 10 bases in between. CDR3 coding DNA: TGTGCCAGCAGCCGACTAGTCGGCACAGATACGCAGTATTTT. The encoded protein is CASSRLVGTDTQYF.

The chain carries TRBV11-2 and TRBJ2-6; D remains ambiguous. The V end lost 1 base, the J end lost 2 bases, and 6 bases lay between the germline ends. CDR3 length: 15 residues. CDR1 SGHAT and CDR2 FQNNGV come from the germline V gene. CDR3 in amino acids: CASSLARAGANVLTF. CDR3 DNA sequence: TGTGCCAGCAGCTTAGCTAGGGCTGGGGCCAACGTCCTGACTTTC.

This clonotype was counted between two and nine times. The V call is TRBV29-1, the J call TRBJ2-2; 7 bases map to TRBD2. Germline values: CDR1 SQVTM, CDR2 ANQGSEA. With 4 bases clipped from V and 4 bases from J, the junction kept 0 bases outside the gene matches. CDR3 size: 12 residues. In DNA form, the CDR3 reads TGCAGCGTTGGGGGGGGCACCGGGGAGCTGTTTTTT. Protein: CSVGGGTGELFF.

This clonotype came up a few times. In nucleotides, the CDR3 is TGTGCCAGCAGCTTAGCAGGGCCTAAGTCTGGGGCCAACGTCCTGACTTTC. Its protein product is CASSLAGPKSGANVLTF. This chain connects TRBV7-2 to TRBJ2-6, with D hard to call. This CDR3 region has 17 residues. Germline V gives CDR1 SGHTA, CDR2 FQGNSA. The germline V and J ends were trimmed by 0 bases and 1 base, with 10 bases remaining between them.

The chain combines TRBV20-1 with TRBJ2-1, with 7 bases that match TRBD2. V was clipped by 3 bases and J by 4 bases; unmatched bases: 12. The CDR3 loop spans 16 amino acids. Germline V lookup: CDR1 DFQATT, CDR2 SNEGSKA (reference sequence). DNA for the CDR3: TGCAGTGCTAGTCGTCGGGAAGCGGGATCGTACAATGAGCAGTTCTTC. This codes for CSASRREAGSYNEQFF.

CDR3 residues: CASSESGFRRNTIYF. In DNA, the CDR3 is TGTGCCAGCAGTGAATCGGGTTTTCGGCGAAACACCATATATTTT. J is TRBJ1-3 and V is TRBV25-1; no clear D gene. V dropped 1 base and J dropped 5 bases, with 12 bases sitting between them. Germline V gene data show CDR1 as MGHDK and CDR2 as SYGVNS. The CDR3 consists of 15 residues.

This chain links TRBV6-5 with TRBJ1-5, with 11 bases aligning to TRBD1. The CDR3 has 15 residues. Germline V CDR1 and CDR2: MNHEY, SVGAGI. After removal of 5 bases from V and 6 bases from J, the junction contained 6 bases not matched to a gene. This chain's CDR3 is CASSTGTGGAQPQHF. The CDR3 region has the DNA TGTGCCAGCAGTACCGGGACAGGGGGAGCTCAGCCCCAGCATTTT.

This chain links TRBV5-1 with TRBJ2-1; 8 bases agree with TRBD1. The CDR3 sequence is 14 residues long. The germline V gene encodes CDR1 SGHRS and CDR2 YFSETQ. Losses at the gene ends were 5 bases for V and 2 bases for J; bases not matched to a gene: 3. The CDR3 bases are TGCGCCAGCAGTTTGACAGGGGCCTACAATGAGCAGTTCTTC. Translating gives CASSLTGAYNEQFF. Filled out from reference TRBV5-1 and TRBJ2-1, the complete variable domain reads KAGVTQTPRYLIKTRGQQVTLSCSPISGHRSVSWYQQTPGQGLQFLFEYFSETQRNKGNFPGRFSGRQFSNSRSEMNVSTLELGDSALYLCASSLTGAYNEQFFGPGTRLTVL.

This clonotype was recorded a few times. This sequence joins TRBV5-5 and TRBJ2-7, with TRBD1 matching 8 bases. From germline, CDR1 is SGHKS and CDR2 YYEKEE (reference sequence). CDR3 size: 15 residues. V lost 4 bases to trimming and J lost 6 bases; unmatched junction nucleotides: 12. Written as DNA, the CDR3 is TGTGCCAGCAGCCGGGCCGGGACAGGACGCTCCGAGCAGTACTTC. Encoded protein: CASSRAGTGRSEQYF.

Only a few counts were recorded for this clonotype. The germline gene is not matched at one end of the junction; a read error may be the cause. This sequence joins TRBV2 and TRBJ2-7; D is possibly TRBD2 (5 bases). The CDR3 is made up of 14 amino acids. CDR1 and CDR2 (germline): SNHLY, FYNNEI. The chain's CDR3 is CASTLLDLKYGQYF. DNA of the CDR3: TGTGCCAGCACCCTCCTGGACTTGAAATACGGGCAGTACTTC.

The chain is built from TRBV4-3 and TRBJ2-2, with TRBD2 matching 8 bases. Germline assignment: CDR1 LGHNA and CDR2 YSLEER. V shed 5 bases, J shed 6 bases, and the junction held 14 bases outside the gene matches. The CDR3 runs 17 residues. The CDR3 region has the DNA TGCGCCAGCAGCTCCCCCGGGGCGGGAGGAAGGGCCGGGGAGCTGTTTTTT. It encodes CASSSPGAGGRAGELFF.

The V call is TRBV27, the J call TRBJ2-2; possible D gene TRBD2, 7 bases. CDR3 size: 15 residues. The V and J ends lost 7 bases and 7 bases respectively, with 19 bases between them. Germline V CDR1 and CDR2: MNHEY, SMNVEV (reference sequence). In DNA, the CDR3 is TGTGCCAGCATAGGTTTGGGGGGGCGCGTCGGGGAGCTGTTTTTT. Amino acid sequence: CASIGLGGRVGELFF.